A selection of T cell receptor beta chains follows, all from one sample in a study of control samples from healthy donors and cancer patients. Sequenced by immunoSEQ multiplex PCR; TCRdb stores in-frame clones only, minus some. The sample consists of under 40,000 clones, over 70% of them appearing once. Specimen: PBMCs. The receptors derive from a woman aged 60 to 75 with lung cancer. CDR3s include the opening cysteine and the closing phenylalanine or tryptophan. The D gene is left open where the match is weak. Only some rows state a clone size, as once, few, many or a class for expanded clones.

D: .
size: .
J: TRBJ1-3
V: TRBV19
DNA: TGTGCCAGTAGTACCCAGGGGACCGGAAACACCATATATTTT
CDR3: CASSTQGTGNTIYF

D: .
size: .
J: TRBJ2-2
V: TRBV20-1
DNA: TGCAGTGCTAGTGCGGCAGATACCGGGGAGCTGTTTTTT
CDR3: CSASAADTGELFF

D: .
size: .
J: TRBJ1-1
V: TRBV10-3
DNA: TGTGCCATCAGTCACGACGGGAGGAGAATGAACACTGAAGCTTTCTTT
CDR3: CAISHDGRRMNTEAFF

D: TRBD1
size: .
J: TRBJ1-2
V: TRBV6-1
DNA: TGTGCCAGCAGTGAAATGGCAGGGGGATGGAACTATGGCTACACCTTC
CDR3: CASSEMAGGWNYGYTF

D: .
size: .
J: TRBJ2-7
V: TRBV5-4
DNA: TGTGCCAGCAGCCCTAGACCCTACGAGCAGTACTTC
CDR3: CASSPRPYEQYF

D: .
size: .
J: TRBJ1-2
V: TRBV7-3
DNA: TGTGCCAGCAGCCGGGGTCCTTCTAACTATGGCTACACCTTC
CDR3: CASSRGPSNYGYTF

D: .
size: .
J: TRBJ1-1
V: TRBV19
DNA: TGTGCCAGTAGTTTAAGGGGACCCAACACTGAAGCTTTCTTT
CDR3: CASSLRGPNTEAFF

D: TRBD2
size: .
J: TRBJ2-1
V: TRBV10-3
DNA: TGTGCCATCAAGGGACTATACAATGAGCAGTTCTTC
CDR3: CAIKGLYNEQFF

D: .
size: once
J: TRBJ1-1
V: TRBV6-2/TRBV6-3
DNA: TGTGCCAGCAGTACCGGACGGCAGGAGGTCCCGGAAGCTTTCTTT
CDR3: CASSTGRQEVPEAFF

D: .
size: .
J: TRBJ1-2
V: TRBV21-1
DNA: TGTGCCAGCAGAAAAATCCCGGGACAGACTAAAAACAACTATGGCTACACCTTC
CDR3: CASRKIPGQTKNNYGYTF

D: .
size: .
J: TRBJ2-7
V: TRBV7-2
DNA: TGTGCCAGCAGCCCCCGGAGGGGGGCCTACGAGCAGTACTTC
CDR3: CASSPRRGAYEQYF

D: TRBD1
size: once
J: TRBJ2-1
V: TRBV7-3
DNA: TGTGCCAGCAGCCTGGGACAGGGGGCGCAGAATGAGCAGTTCTTC
CDR3: CASSLGQGAQNEQFF

D: .
size: medium-sized
J: TRBJ1-1
V: TRBV3-1/TRBV3-2
DNA: TGTGCCAGCCACAAGGAGGGCCTCATGAACACTGAAGCTTTCTTT
CDR3: CASHKEGLMNTEAFF

D: TRBD2
size: .
J: TRBJ2-7
V: TRBV27
DNA: TGTGCCAGCAGTCCCGGACTAGCCGGTGACGAGCAGTACTTC
CDR3: CASSPGLAGDEQYF

D: .
size: .
J: TRBJ1-4
V: TRBV18
DNA: TGTGCCAGCTCACCTCTCGACAGGTCTGGCGAAAAACTGTTTTTT
CDR3: CASSPLDRSGEKLFF

D: TRBD2
size: few
J: TRBJ2-1
V: TRBV9
DNA: TGTGCCAGCAGCGTCATGAGCGGGAGTTACAATGAGCAGTTCTTC
CDR3: CASSVMSGSYNEQFF

D: .
size: .
J: TRBJ1-2
V: TRBV5-8
DNA: TGTGCCAGCAGCTTGGGGCAGAACTATGGCTACACCTTC
CDR3: CASSLGQNYGYTF

D: .
size: few
J: TRBJ2-5
V: TRBV4-1
DNA: TGCGCCAGCAGCCAAGGAGTGTCAGAGACCCAGTACTTC
CDR3: CASSQGVSETQYF

D: .
size: .
J: TRBJ2-4
V: TRBV5-1
DNA: TGCGCCAGCAGCCAGAGTGGGGGTGGAAACATTCAGTACTTC
CDR3: CASSQSGGGNIQYF

D: .
size: .
J: TRBJ1-6
V: TRBV30
DNA: TGTGCCTGGAGTGTAGAGGGTAGGTCACCCCTCCACTTT
CDR3: CAWSVEGRSPLHF

D: .
size: .
J: TRBJ2-2
V: TRBV7-6
DNA: TGTGCCAGCAGCTTGACTCGTCCCAGACATGCCGGGGAGCTGTTTTTT
CDR3: CASSLTRPRHAGELFF

D: TRBD2
size: .
J: TRBJ2-3
V: TRBV10-3
DNA: TGTGCCATCACCGGGACTAGCGGCCCTAGCACAGATACGCAGTATTTT
CDR3: CAITGTSGPSTDTQYF

D: .
size: once
J: TRBJ1-2
V: TRBV6-5
DNA: TGTGCCAGCAGTTACTCAGGGGCGGACTATGGCTACACCTTC
CDR3: CASSYSGADYGYTF

D: .
size: .
J: TRBJ1-2
V: TRBV6-1
DNA: TGTGCCAGCAGTGAAGCCGAACCATACGGCTACACCTTC
CDR3: CASSEAEPYGYTF

D: TRBD2
size: .
J: TRBJ2-2
V: TRBV5-1
DNA: TGCGCCACCTCAACTCTAGCGGGGGGGCCGATCACCGGGGAGCTGTTTTTT
CDR3: CATSTLAGGPITGELFF

D: .
size: .
J: TRBJ2-3
V: TRBV7-3
DNA: TGTGCCAGCAGCTTAAGGGACGGTATAGATACGCAGTATTTT
CDR3: CASSLRDGIDTQYF

D: .
size: once
J: TRBJ1-2
V: TRBV6-2/TRBV6-3
DNA: TGTGCCAACAGTTACAAGGGTCACTATGGCTACACCTTC
CDR3: CANSYKGHYGYTF

D: .
size: few
J: TRBJ1-1
V: TRBV6-2/TRBV6-3
DNA: TGTGCCAGCTGCCGGAACACTGAAGCTTTCTTT
CDR3: CASCRNTEAFF

D: .
size: .
J: TRBJ2-7
V: TRBV10-3
DNA: TGTGCCATCATGGGTGGGCAGGCCCCCTACGAGCAGTACTTC
CDR3: CAIMGGQAPYEQYF

D: .
size: .
J: TRBJ2-2
V: TRBV27
DNA: TGTGCCAGCAGTTCCTTATTCAACACCGGGGAGCTGTTTTTT
CDR3: CASSSLFNTGELFF

D: .
size: .
J: TRBJ1-1
V: TRBV12-3/TRBV12-4
DNA: TGTGCCAGCAGTTTAGAGGGGAACACTGAAGCTTTCTTT
CDR3: CASSLEGNTEAFF

D: TRBD1
size: once
J: TRBJ1-6
V: TRBV27
DNA: TGTGCCAGCAGTTCCTCCGGGACAGGCTATAATTCACCCCTCCACTTT
CDR3: CASSSSGTGYNSPLHF

D: .
size: .
J: TRBJ1-1
V: TRBV27
DNA: TGTGCCAGCAGTTCCCCAGTTGGGACTGAAGCTTTCTTT
CDR3: CASSSPVGTEAFF

D: TRBD1
size: .
J: TRBJ1-1
V: TRBV6-2/TRBV6-3
DNA: TGTGCCAGCAGTAAGCCGGGACAGGGGGCGGGAACTGAAGCTTTCTTT
CDR3: CASSKPGQGAGTEAFF

D: TRBD1
size: .
J: TRBJ1-6
V: TRBV5-6
DNA: TGTGCCAGCAGCTTGGGGGACAGGGGCTTCTTGTCACCCCTCCACTTT
CDR3: CASSLGDRGFLSPLHF

D: TRBD1
size: .
J: TRBJ2-1
V: TRBV3-1/TRBV3-2
DNA: TGTGCCAGCAGCCAAGATCCGCCTACAGGGGTAATTGAGCAGTTCTTC
CDR3: CASSQDPPTGVIEQFF

D: TRBD2
size: once
J: TRBJ2-7
V: TRBV10-1
DNA: TGCGCCAGCAGATTCGGCGGGAGGGCCGATTCCTCCTACGAGCAGTACTTC
CDR3: CASRFGGRADSSYEQYF

D: .
size: .
J: TRBJ1-6
V: TRBV14
DNA: TGTGCCAGCAGCCAAGATTTTAAGTCCGAAGCCCTCCACTTT
CDR3: CASSQDFKSEALHF

D: .
size: .
J: TRBJ2-1
V: TRBV12-3/TRBV12-4
DNA: TGTGCCAGCCACCACGGGGCGAATGAGCAGTTCTTC
CDR3: CASHHGANEQFF

D: .
size: .
J: TRBJ1-1
V: TRBV12-3/TRBV12-4
DNA: TGTGCCAGCAGTTCGCAGGGGAATACTGAAGCTTTCTTT
CDR3: CASSSQGNTEAFF

D: TRBD2
size: .
J: TRBJ2-7
V: TRBV4-2
DNA: TGTGCCAGCAGCCAAGAGGGACTAGCGGGGAGCTACGAGCAGTACTTC
CDR3: CASSQEGLAGSYEQYF

D: .
size: .
J: TRBJ1-3
V: TRBV29-1
DNA: TGCAGCGTTGAAGATCAAGGGGTAAACACCATATATTTT
CDR3: CSVEDQGVNTIYF